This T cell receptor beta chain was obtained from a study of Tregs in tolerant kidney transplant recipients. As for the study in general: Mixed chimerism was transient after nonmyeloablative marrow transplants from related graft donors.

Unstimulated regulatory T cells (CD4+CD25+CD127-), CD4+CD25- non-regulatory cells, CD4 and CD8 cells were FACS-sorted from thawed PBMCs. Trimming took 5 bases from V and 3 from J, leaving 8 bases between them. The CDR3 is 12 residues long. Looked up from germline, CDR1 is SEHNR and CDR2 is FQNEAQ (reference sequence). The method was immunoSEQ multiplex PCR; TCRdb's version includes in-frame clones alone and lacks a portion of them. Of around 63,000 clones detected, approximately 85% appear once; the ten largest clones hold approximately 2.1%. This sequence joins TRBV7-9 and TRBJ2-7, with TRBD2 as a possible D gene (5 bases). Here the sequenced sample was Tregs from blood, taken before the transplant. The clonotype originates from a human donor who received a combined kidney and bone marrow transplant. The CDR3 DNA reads TGTGCCAGCAGCAGGACTGGCTACGAGCAGTACTTC. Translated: CASSRTGYEQYF. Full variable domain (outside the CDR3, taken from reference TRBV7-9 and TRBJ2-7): DTGVSQNPRHKITKRGQNVTFRCDPISEHNRLYWYRQTLGQGPEFLTYFQNEAQLEKSRLLSDRFSAERPKGSFSTLEIQRTEQGDSAMYLCASSRTGYEQYFGPGTRLTVT.